A single count supports the clone carrying this T cell receptor (beta chain). The antigen remains undetermined. The data derive from a study of T cell responses to AZD1222 COVID-19 vaccine. Study results and limitations: Baseline serology detected seropositivity in only six AZD1222 recipients. Across the whole spike, CD4 TCRs peaked at regions 160-218 and 743-854. In a largely white British group with more females than males, clonal diversity was possibly underestimated.

Generated by immunoSEQ multiplex PCR, the TCRdb table keeps only in-frame clones and is missing some. The sample consists of about 60,000 clones, approximately 86% of them appearing once. The germline gives CDR1 SGHTA, CDR2 FQGTGA. V lost 5 bases and J 7 bases, leaving 18 bases between the germline ends. The CDR3 is 15 residues long. The chain has TRBV7-3 and TRBJ2-1; D is unresolved. The receptor was derived from an adult in good health. Material: peripheral blood, obtained on day 0 of AZD1222 vaccination. The CDR3 DNA reads as TGTGCCAGCAGCCCCCGAGTGGTGTGGGGAAATGAGCAGTTCTTC. Translated: CASSPRVVWGNEQFF.